The source of this T cell receptor (beta chain) is a study of shared clonotypes between healthy human individuals. Study summary: Each donor had three CD4 naive, three CD4 memory, two CD8 naive and one CD8 memory plate. Study-level findings and limits: In four donors, approximately 5% of naive CD4 clonotypes appeared in common.

The germline V gene encodes CDR1 MNHEY and CDR2 SVGAGI. The CDR3 length is 14 residues. Between the trimmed V and J ends, which lost 7 bases and 2 bases, there was a span of 15 bases. Note on this clone: Its matching antigen is unknown.

The assay ran at deep level. Several immunoSEQ plates received, in even portions, the genomic DNA of each subset. TCRdb's copy holds only in-frame clones and misses some; the assay was immunoSEQ multiplex PCR. The table lists some 1.5 million clones, roughly 98% of them singletons. V and J are TRBV6-5 and TRBJ2-7, with TRBD1 as a possible D gene (6 bases). The sample was naive CD4+ T cells sorted from blood. As to subset: CD45RA+ positively selected. The clonotype comes from a man aged 25-45 years in good health. The CDR3 DNA reads TGTGCCAGCACCAAGACAGGAGCCCCCTACGAGCAGTACTTC. Protein sequence: CASTKTGAPYEQYF.